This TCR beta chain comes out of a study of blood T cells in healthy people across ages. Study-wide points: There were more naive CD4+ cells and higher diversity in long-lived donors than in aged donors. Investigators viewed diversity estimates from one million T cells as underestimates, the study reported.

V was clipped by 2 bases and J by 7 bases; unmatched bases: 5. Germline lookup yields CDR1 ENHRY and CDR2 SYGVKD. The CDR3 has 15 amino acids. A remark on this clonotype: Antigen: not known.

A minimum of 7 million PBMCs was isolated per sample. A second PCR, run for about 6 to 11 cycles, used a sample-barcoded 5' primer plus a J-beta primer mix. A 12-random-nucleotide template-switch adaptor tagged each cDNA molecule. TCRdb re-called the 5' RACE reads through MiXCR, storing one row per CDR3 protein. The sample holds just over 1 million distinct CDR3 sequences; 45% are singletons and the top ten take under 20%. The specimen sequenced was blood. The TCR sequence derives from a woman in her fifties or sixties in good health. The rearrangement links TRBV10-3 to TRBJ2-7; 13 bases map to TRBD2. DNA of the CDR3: TGTGCCATCAGTGAGGGACTAGCGGGAGTACAGGAGCAGTACTTC. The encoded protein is CAISEGLAGVQEQYF.